This T cell receptor (beta chain) originates from a study of cytomegalovirus exposure and HLA in healthy donors. Study as a whole: The same platform was used for the 130 or so validation repertoires as for the roughly 670 first-cohort repertoires, as reported in a later analysis.

Regarding the study as a whole: Overall, roughly 160 TCR beta chains were annotated as cytomegalovirus-associated.

With regard to this clone: Its cognate antigen is unknown.

Here immunoSEQ multiplex PCR was the method, and the copy in TCRdb shows in-frame clones only, minus some. The sample holds more than 250,000 clones; more than 80% are singletons and the top ten take 0.7% to 0.85%. The receptor comes from a woman aged 18 to 35 in good health and CMV-seronegative. The specimen was PBMCs.

As DNA, the CDR3 is TGTGCCTGTAGCGGGGGGGGAGAGACCCAGTACTTC. Its translation: CACSGGGETQYF. The V call is TRBV6-6, the J call TRBJ2-5, with 11 bases aligning to TRBD2. Germline V lookup: CDR1 MNHNY, CDR2 SVGAGI (reference sequence). The CDR3 is 12 residues long. V gave up 11 bases and J gave up 4 bases; unmatched junction bases: 3.